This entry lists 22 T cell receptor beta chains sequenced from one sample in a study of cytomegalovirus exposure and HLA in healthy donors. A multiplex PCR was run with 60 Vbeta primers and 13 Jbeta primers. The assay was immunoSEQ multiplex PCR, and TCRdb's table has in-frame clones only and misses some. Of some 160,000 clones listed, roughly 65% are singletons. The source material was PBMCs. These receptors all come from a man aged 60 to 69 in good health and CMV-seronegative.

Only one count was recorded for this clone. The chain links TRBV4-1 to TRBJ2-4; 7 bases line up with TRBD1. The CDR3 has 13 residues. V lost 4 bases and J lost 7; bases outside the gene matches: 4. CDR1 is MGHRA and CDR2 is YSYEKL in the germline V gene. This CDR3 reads CASSLSGQNIQYF. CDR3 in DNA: TGCGCCAGCAGCCTGTCGGGACAGAACATTCAGTACTTC.

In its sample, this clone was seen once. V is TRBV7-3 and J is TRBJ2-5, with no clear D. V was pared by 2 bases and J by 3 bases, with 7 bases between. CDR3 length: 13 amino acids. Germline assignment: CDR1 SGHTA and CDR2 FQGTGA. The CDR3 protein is CASSLQREETQYF. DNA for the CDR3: TGTGCCAGCAGCTTACAACGGGAAGAGACCCAGTACTTC.

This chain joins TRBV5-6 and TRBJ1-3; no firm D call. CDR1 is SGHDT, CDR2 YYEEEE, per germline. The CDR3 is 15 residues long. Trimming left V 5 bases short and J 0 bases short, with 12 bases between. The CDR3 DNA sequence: TGTGCCAGCAGTGTTTTAGACATCTCTGGAAACACCATATATTTT. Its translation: CASSVLDISGNTIYF.

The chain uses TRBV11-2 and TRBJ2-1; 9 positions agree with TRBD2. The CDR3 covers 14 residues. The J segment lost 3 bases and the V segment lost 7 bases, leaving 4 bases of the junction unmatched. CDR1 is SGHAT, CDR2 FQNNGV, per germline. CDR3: CASTASGIYNEQFF. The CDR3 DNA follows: TGTGCCAGCACGGCTAGCGGGATCTACAATGAGCAGTTCTTC.

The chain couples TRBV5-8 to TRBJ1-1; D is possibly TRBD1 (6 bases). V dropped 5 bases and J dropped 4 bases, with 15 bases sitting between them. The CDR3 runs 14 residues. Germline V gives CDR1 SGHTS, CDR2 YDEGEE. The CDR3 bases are TGTGCCAGCAGTCGGGGGGGGGCAGGCACTGAAGCTTTCTTT. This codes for CASSRGGAGTEAFF.

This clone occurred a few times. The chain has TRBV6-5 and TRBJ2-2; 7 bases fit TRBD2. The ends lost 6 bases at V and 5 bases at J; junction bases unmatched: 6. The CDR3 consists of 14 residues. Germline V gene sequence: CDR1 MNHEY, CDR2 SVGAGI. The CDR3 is CASSVFSGTGELFF. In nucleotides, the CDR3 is TGTGCCAGCAGCGTTTTTAGCGGGACCGGGGAGCTGTTTTTT.

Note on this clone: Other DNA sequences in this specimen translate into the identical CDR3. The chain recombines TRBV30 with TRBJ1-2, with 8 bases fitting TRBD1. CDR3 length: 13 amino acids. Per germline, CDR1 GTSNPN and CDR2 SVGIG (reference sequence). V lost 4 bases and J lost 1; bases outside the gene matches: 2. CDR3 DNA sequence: TGTGCCTGGACCGGACAGGGTAACTATGGCTACACCTTC. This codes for CAWTGQGNYGYTF. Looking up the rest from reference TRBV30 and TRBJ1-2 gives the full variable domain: SQTIHQWPATLVQPVGSPLSLECTVEGTSNPNLYWYRQAAGRGLQLLFYSVGIGQISSEVPQNLSASRPQDRQFILSSKKLLLSDSGFYLCAWTGQGNYGYTFGSGTRLTVV.

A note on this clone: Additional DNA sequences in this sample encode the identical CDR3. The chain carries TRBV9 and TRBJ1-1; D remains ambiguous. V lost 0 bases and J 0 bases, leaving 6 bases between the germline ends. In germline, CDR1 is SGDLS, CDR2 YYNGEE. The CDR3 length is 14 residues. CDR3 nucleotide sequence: TGTGCCAGCAGCGTAGGTTCCGTGAACACTGAAGCTTTCTTT. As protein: CASSVGSVNTEAFF.

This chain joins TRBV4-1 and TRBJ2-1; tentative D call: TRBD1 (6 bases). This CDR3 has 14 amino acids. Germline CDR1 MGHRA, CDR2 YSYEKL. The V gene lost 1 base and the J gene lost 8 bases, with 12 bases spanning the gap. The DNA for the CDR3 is TGCGCCAGCAGCCAAGTGGGGACATTTTATGAGCAGTTCTTC. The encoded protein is CASSQVGTFYEQFF.

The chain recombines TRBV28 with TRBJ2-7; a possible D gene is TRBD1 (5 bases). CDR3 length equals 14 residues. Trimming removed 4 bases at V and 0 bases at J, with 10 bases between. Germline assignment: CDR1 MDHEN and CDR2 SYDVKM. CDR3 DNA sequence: TGTGCCAGCAGTTCAGGGCGGCGCTCCTACGAGCAGTACTTC. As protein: CASSSGRRSYEQYF. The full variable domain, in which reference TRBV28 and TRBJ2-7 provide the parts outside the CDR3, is DVKVTQSSRYLVKRTGEKVFLECVQDMDHENMFWYRQDPGLGLRLIYFSYDVKMKEKGDIPEGYSVSREKKERFSLILESASTNQTSMYLCASSSGRRSYEQYFGPGTRLTVT.

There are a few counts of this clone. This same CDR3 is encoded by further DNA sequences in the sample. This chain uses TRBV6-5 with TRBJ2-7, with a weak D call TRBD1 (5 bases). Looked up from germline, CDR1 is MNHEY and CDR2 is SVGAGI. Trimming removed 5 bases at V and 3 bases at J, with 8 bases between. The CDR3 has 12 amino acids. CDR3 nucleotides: TGTGCCAGCAGTCCGCAGGGCTACGAGCAGTACTTC. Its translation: CASSPQGYEQYF.

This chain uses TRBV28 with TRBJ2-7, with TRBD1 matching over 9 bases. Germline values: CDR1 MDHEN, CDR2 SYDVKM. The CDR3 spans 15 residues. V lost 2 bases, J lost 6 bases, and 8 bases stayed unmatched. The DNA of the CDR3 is TGTGCCAGCAGTTTAGGGGGACAGGGTAGGCGCGAGCAGTACTTC. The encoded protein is CASSLGGQGRREQYF.

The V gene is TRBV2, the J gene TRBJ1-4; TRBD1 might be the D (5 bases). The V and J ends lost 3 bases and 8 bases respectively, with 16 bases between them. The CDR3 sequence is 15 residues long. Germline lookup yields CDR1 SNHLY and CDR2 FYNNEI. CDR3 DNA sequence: TGTGCCAGCAGTGAGGGGGGGGTAAGAGCCGAAAAACTGTTTTTT. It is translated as CASSEGGVRAEKLFF.

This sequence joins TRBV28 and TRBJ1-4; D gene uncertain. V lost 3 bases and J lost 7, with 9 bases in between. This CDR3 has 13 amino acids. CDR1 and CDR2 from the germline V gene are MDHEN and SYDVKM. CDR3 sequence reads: CASSFSRSEKLFF. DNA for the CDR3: TGTGCCAGCAGTTTTTCCAGGTCTGAAAAACTGTTTTTT.

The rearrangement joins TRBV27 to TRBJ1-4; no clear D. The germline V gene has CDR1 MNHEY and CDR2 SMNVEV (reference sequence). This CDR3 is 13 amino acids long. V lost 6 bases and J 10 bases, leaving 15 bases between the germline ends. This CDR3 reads CASRLLRNGKLFF. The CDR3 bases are TGTGCCAGCAGGTTGTTACGAAACGGAAAACTGTTTTTT.

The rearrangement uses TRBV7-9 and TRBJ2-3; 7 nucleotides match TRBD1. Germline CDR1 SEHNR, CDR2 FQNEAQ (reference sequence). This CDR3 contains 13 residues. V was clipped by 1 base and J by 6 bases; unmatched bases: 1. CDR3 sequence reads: CASSLVTGDTQYF. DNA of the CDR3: TGTGCCAGCAGCTTAGTGACAGGGGATACGCAGTATTTT. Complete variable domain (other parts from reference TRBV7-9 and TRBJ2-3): DTGVSQNPRHKITKRGQNVTFRCDPISEHNRLYWYRQTLGQGPEFLTYFQNEAQLEKSRLLSDRFSAERPKGSFSTLEIQRTEQGDSAMYLCASSLVTGDTQYFGPGTRLTVL.

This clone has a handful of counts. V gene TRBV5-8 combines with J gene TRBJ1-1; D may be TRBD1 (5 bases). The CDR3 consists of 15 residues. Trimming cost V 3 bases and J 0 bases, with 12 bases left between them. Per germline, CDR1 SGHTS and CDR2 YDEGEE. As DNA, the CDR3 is TGTGCCAGCAGCTATGGAACAGGCCTGAACACTGAAGCTTTCTTT. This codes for CASSYGTGLNTEAFF. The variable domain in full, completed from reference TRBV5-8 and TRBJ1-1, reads EAGVTQSPTHLIKTRGQQATLRCSPISGHTSVYWYQQALGLGLQFLLWYDEGEERNRGNFPPRFSGRQFPNYSSELNVNALELEDSALYLCASSYGTGLNTEAFFGQGTRLTVV.

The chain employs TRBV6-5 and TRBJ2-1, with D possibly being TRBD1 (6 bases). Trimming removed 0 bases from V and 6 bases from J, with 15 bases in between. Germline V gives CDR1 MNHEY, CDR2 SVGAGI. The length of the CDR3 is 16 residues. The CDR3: CASSYSKELGGNEQFF. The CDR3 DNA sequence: TGTGCCAGCAGTTACTCGAAGGAACTAGGGGGCAATGAGCAGTTCTTC.

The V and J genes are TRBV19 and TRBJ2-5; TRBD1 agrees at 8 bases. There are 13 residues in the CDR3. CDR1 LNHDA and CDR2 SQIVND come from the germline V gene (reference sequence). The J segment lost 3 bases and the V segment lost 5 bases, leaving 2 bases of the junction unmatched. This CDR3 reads CASSPTGEETQYF. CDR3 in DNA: TGTGCCAGTAGTCCGACAGGGGAAGAGACCCAGTACTTC.

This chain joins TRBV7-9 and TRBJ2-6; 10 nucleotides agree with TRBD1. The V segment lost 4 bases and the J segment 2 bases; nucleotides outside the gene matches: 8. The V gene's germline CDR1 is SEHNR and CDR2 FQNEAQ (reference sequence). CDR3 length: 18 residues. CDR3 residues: CASSSRQGAWAGANVLTF. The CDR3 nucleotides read TGTGCCAGCAGCTCACGACAGGGGGCATGGGCTGGGGCCAACGTCCTGACTTTC.

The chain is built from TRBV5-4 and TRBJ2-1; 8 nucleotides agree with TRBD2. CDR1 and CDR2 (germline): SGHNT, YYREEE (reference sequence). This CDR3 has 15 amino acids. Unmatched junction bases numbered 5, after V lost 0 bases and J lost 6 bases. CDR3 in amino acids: CASSLAGGVFNEQFF. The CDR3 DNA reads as TGTGCCAGCAGCTTGGCGGGAGGGGTTTTCAATGAGCAGTTCTTC.

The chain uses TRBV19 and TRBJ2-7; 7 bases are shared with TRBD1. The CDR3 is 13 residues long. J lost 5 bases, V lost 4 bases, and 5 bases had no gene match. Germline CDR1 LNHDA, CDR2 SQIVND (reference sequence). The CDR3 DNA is TGTGCCAGTAGTAAGGTTGGACAGGACGAGCAGTACTTC. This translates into CASSKVGQDEQYF.